The 25 T cell receptor beta chains below all came from one sample that was sequenced in a study of blood T cells in healthy people across ages. A second about 7 to 11 cycle PCR used barcoded and J-beta primers. From the 5' RACE reads, TCRdb called clonotypes with MiXCR, one entry per CDR3 protein. The repertoire has a few hundred thousand distinct CDR3 sequences, roughly a quarter of them found once; the top ten carry about 3.3%. These same data were also listed under a study on T cells of mothers and their children.

Input material: blood. These receptors originate from a boy younger than 10 in good health.

The genes are TRBV2 and TRBJ2-5, with TRBD2 identical over 9 bases. CDR1 is SNHLY and CDR2 is FYNNEI in the germline V gene. This CDR3 is built from 14 residues. After removal of 7 bases from V and 0 bases from J, the junction contained 3 bases not matched to a gene. CDR3 region: CASTVAGDQETQYF. CDR3 sequence (DNA): TGTGCCAGCACCGTAGCGGGGGACCAAGAGACCCAGTACTTC.

The chain recombines TRBV18 with TRBJ1-5; D is perhaps TRBD1 (5 bases). The V end was cut by 3 bases, the J end by 4 bases, with 13 bases between. This CDR3 region has 15 residues. Germline V gene lookup returns CDR1 KGHSH and CDR2 LQKENI. CDR3 sequence reads: CASSPRGGTNQPQHF. Here the CDR3 DNA reads TGTGCCAGCTCACCCCGGGGAGGGACGAATCAGCCCCAGCATTTT. The whole variable domain, remainder taken from reference TRBV18 and TRBJ1-5, is NAGVMQNPRHLVRRRGQEARLRCSPMKGHSHVYWYRQLPEEGLKFMVYLQKENIIDESGMPKERFSAEFPKEGPSILRIQQVVRGDSAAYFCASSPRGGTNQPQHFGDGTRLSIL.

The chain joins TRBV6-2 or TRBV6-3 to TRBJ2-1, with TRBD2 identical over 8 bases. The CDR3 has 16 residues. CDR1 is MNHEY and CDR2 is SVGEGT in the germline V gene. Losses at the gene ends were 7 bases for V and 0 bases for J; bases not matched to a gene: 8. The CDR3 loop is CASKRAGENSYNEQFF. As DNA, the CDR3 is TGTGCCAGCAAAAGAGCGGGAGAGAACTCCTACAATGAGCAGTTCTTC.

This clonotype came up a few times. This chain uses TRBV20-1 with TRBJ2-3, with D possibly called TRBD1 or TRBD2 (6 bases each). With 7 bases removed from V and 0 bases from J, the gap between germline ends came to 17 bases. Germline V gives CDR1 DFQATT, CDR2 SNEGSKA (reference sequence). The CDR3 loop spans 15 amino acids. The CDR3 here is CSVPLRGVSTDTQYF. As DNA, the CDR3 is TGCAGTGTTCCTTTAAGGGGGGTTAGCACAGATACGCAGTATTTT.

The chain recombines TRBV20-1 with TRBJ2-1; no reliable D call. Germline assignment: CDR1 DFQATT and CDR2 SNEGSKA (reference sequence). Trimming stripped 3 bases from V and 0 bases from J, with 9 bases between. This CDR3 has 14 residues. The CDR3 DNA is TGCAGTGCTAGGCTGCGTGGCTCCTACAATGAGCAGTTCTTC. This codes for CSARLRGSYNEQFF.

The V gene is TRBV11-2, the J gene TRBJ2-5, with 8 bases matching TRBD2. V lost 0 bases, J lost 2 bases, and 11 bases stayed unmatched. Germline V lookup: CDR1 SGHAT, CDR2 FQNNGV. This CDR3 comprises 18 residues. In DNA form, the CDR3 reads TGTGCCAGCAGCTTAGATCTCGGGGAACTAGCGGAACAAGAGACCCAGTACTTC. Protein sequence: CASSLDLGELAEQETQYF. The variable domain in full, with the rest retrieved from reference TRBV11-2 and TRBJ2-5, is EAGVAQSPRYKIIEKRQSVAFWCNPISGHATLYWYQQILGQGPKLLIQFQNNGVVDDSQLPKDRFSAERLKGVDSTLKIQPAKLEDSAVYLCASSLDLGELAEQETQYFGPGTRLLVL.

With regard to this clonotype: One end of the junction does not line up with germline, which may come from a read error. V is TRBV7-7 and J is TRBJ2-2; 9 bases are a match to TRBD1. Germline CDR1 SSHAT, CDR2 FNYEAQ (reference sequence). The CDR3 loop spans 14 amino acids. CDR3 DNA sequence: TGTGCTAGCAGCCAGGACAGGGGAAACGGGGAGCTGTTTTTT. Encoded protein: CASSQDRGNGELFF.

This clonotype was recorded a few times. The chain recombines TRBV5-4 with TRBJ2-3, with TRBD1 identical over 8 bases. Germline V lookup: CDR1 SGHNT, CDR2 YYREEE (reference sequence). This CDR3 has 19 residues. The V gene end was trimmed by 5 bases and the J gene end by 0 bases; junction bases not matched to a gene: 17. The CDR3 spells CASRITGTGYRLSTDTQYF. CDR3 nucleotide sequence: TGTGCCAGCAGGATAACCGGGACAGGCTACCGACTTAGCACAGATACGCAGTATTTT.

The J gene is TRBJ2-5, the V gene TRBV12-3 or TRBV12-4; 10 bases fit TRBD1. The CDR3 length is 17 residues. The J segment lost 5 bases and the V segment lost 5 bases, leaving 14 bases of the junction unmatched. DNA of the CDR3: TGTGCCAGCAGTCTACGAAGGGACAGGGGAGGCTTGGAGACCCAGTACTTC. This translates into CASSLRRDRGGLETQYF.

This clonotype was counted many times. This rearrangement joins TRBV7-6 to TRBJ2-7, with no clear D. Germline values: CDR1 SGHVS, CDR2 FNYEAQ. This CDR3 comprises 14 residues. V shed 5 bases and J shed 5 bases, with 16 bases lying between them. CDR3 DNA sequence: TGTGCCAGCAGCCTCCGACTCGACGGAGACGAGCAGTACTTC. Translation: CASSLRLDGDEQYF.

This clonotype was picked up many times. This chain connects TRBV20-1 to TRBJ2-5, with D perhaps matching TRBD1 (6 bases). The CDR3 loop spans 13 amino acids. V lost 5 bases and J 5 bases, leaving 15 bases between the germline ends. Germline V lookup: CDR1 DFQATT, CDR2 SNEGSKA (reference sequence). The CDR3 protein is CSAHQGISETQYF. CDR3 DNA sequence: TGCAGTGCTCATCAGGGGATTTCGGAGACCCAGTACTTC.

J is TRBJ2-3 and V is TRBV29-1; 9 positions agree with TRBD1. Germline lookup yields CDR1 SQVTM and CDR2 ANQGSEA. J gave up 3 bases and V 3 bases, and 13 bases lay outside the gene matches. The CDR3 runs 17 residues. The CDR3 sequence: CSVDRDREIYGTDTQYF. CDR3 nucleotides: TGCAGCGTTGACCGGGACAGGGAAATTTATGGGACAGATACGCAGTATTTT.

The chain is built from TRBV7-9 and TRBJ2-1; D remains unclear. From germline, CDR1 is SEHNR and CDR2 FQNEAQ (reference sequence). With 1 base removed from V and 8 bases from J, the gap between germline ends came to 12 bases. CDR3 length: 14 residues. The CDR3 loop reads CASSLEVNTDEQFF. The DNA for the CDR3 is TGTGCCAGCAGCTTAGAGGTGAATACCGATGAGCAGTTCTTC.

The chain has TRBV10-3 and TRBJ2-1; 12 nucleotides match TRBD2. The CDR3 has 15 amino acids. V shed 5 bases, J shed 7 bases, and the junction held 6 bases outside the gene matches. Germline CDR1 is ENHRY and CDR2 is SYGVKD. For the CDR3, the DNA is TGTGCCATCAGTCAACTAGCGGGAGGCAGTAATGAGCAGTTCTTC. The encoded protein is CAISQLAGGSNEQFF.

In DNA form, the CDR3 reads TGTGCCAGCATCCCGGACCCCCTGGGCAATGAGCAGTTCTTC. It encodes CASIPDPLGNEQFF. The genes are TRBV27 and TRBJ2-1; no clear D. Germline values: CDR1 MNHEY, CDR2 SMNVEV (reference sequence). This CDR3 has 14 residues. The V end was cut by 7 bases, the J end by 6 bases, with 16 bases between.

This clonotype was found a few times. The chain recombines TRBV11-2 with TRBJ1-2; TRBD1 matches 9 bases. The junction had 14 bases not matched to a gene; V was cut back by 1 base and J by 8 bases. CDR1 and CDR2 from the germline V gene are SGHAT and FQNNGV. The CDR3 is 17 residues long. In nucleotides, the CDR3 is TGTGCCAGCAGCTTAGTGTCTGGGACAGGGAATAAGAAGGGCTACACCTTC. Translating it yields CASSLVSGTGNKKGYTF.

The chain uses TRBV20-1 and TRBJ1-4, with D possibly matching TRBD1 (5 bases). Trimming shortened V by 5 bases and J by 7 bases, and 11 bases separated the two germline ends. The CDR3 sequence is 12 residues long. CDR1 is DFQATT, CDR2 SNEGSKA, per germline (reference sequence). The CDR3 spells CSAGRDGEKLFF. CDR3 DNA sequence: TGCAGTGCTGGCAGGGACGGTGAAAAACTGTTTTTT.

This clonotype was detected only a few times. V gene TRBV4-3 combines with J gene TRBJ1-2, with D hard to call. Germline assignment: CDR1 LGHNA and CDR2 YSLEER. This CDR3 spans 13 amino acids. V shed 0 bases and J shed 6 bases, with 8 bases lying between them. CDR3 region: CASSQDLSNGYTF. DNA of the CDR3: TGCGCCAGCAGCCAAGATCTCAGCAATGGCTACACCTTC.

This clonotype showed up many times. V gene TRBV3-1 combines with J gene TRBJ1-2; 8 bases line up with TRBD1. The V gene end was trimmed by 5 bases and the J gene end by 4 bases; junction bases not matched to a gene: 9. Germline V gene sequence: CDR1 LGHDT, CDR2 YNNKEL (reference sequence). This CDR3 region has 15 residues. CDR3 sequence: CASSAKDRDGYGYTF. Written as DNA, the CDR3 is TGTGCCAGCAGCGCAAAGGACAGGGACGGCTATGGCTACACCTTC.

There are a few counts of this clonotype. J is TRBJ2-3 and V is TRBV29-1; D is ambiguous. The CDR3 has 14 amino acids. Germline V gives CDR1 SQVTM, CDR2 ANQGSEA. The V end was cut by 3 bases, the J end by 0 bases, with 10 bases between. CDR3 residues: CSVDVSPSTDTQYF. DNA for the CDR3: TGCAGCGTTGATGTGTCCCCTAGCACAGATACGCAGTATTTT.

J is TRBJ1-2 and V is TRBV5-1; 10 bases agree with TRBD1. CDR3 size: 14 residues. J was trimmed by 6 bases and V by 3 bases; bases with no gene match: 5. Germline V CDR1 and CDR2: SGHRS, YFSETQ. The CDR3 DNA reads as TGCGCCAGCAGCTCGGGACAGGGGATCCATGGCTACACCTTC. This codes for CASSSGQGIHGYTF.

This clonotype has a handful of counts. This sequence joins TRBV20-1 and TRBJ2-5; D gene uncertain. The last part of the DNA fits TRBJ2-1 better; the J call may be wrong. This CDR3 region has 12 residues. Germline V gene lookup returns CDR1 DFQATT and CDR2 SNEGSKA (reference sequence). This CDR3 is CSAKYDSNEQFF. The CDR3 region has the DNA TGCAGTGCTAAGTATGATTCCAATGAGCAGTTCTTC.

In its sample, this clonotype was seen a few times. V is TRBV7-3 and J is TRBJ2-4; 14 bases are a match to TRBD2. The CDR3 length is 18 residues. CDR1 SGHTA and CDR2 FQGTGA come from the germline V gene. Germline trimming cut 5 bases from V and 3 bases from J; bases unmatched to any gene: 9. The CDR3 DNA reads TGTGCCAGCAGCGAGACTAGCGGGGGGGCCATGGGCAAAAACATTCAGTACTTC. Residues: CASSETSGGAMGKNIQYF.

The sample holds a few counts of this clonotype. V gene TRBV5-1 combines with J gene TRBJ1-2; possible D gene TRBD1, 6 bases. Per the germline V gene, CDR1 is SGHRS and CDR2 is YFSETQ. Trimming cost V 5 bases and J 8 bases, with 16 bases left between them. This CDR3 has 13 residues. This CDR3 reads CASRQQGYGGYTF. Written as DNA, the CDR3 is TGCGCCAGCAGACAACAGGGTTATGGCGGCTACACCTTC.

The chain carries TRBV25-1 and TRBJ2-3, with TRBD2 identical over 11 bases. The CDR3 runs 15 residues. V shed 6 bases and J 3 bases; nucleotides not matched to a gene: 5. CDR1 and CDR2 from the germline V gene are MGHDK and SYGVNS. Written as DNA, the CDR3 is TGTGCCAGCAGCCGACTAGCGGGGCTTACAGATACGCAGTATTTT. Translated, it gives CASSRLAGLTDTQYF.